Given below is one TCR beta chain in context. The data originate from a study of blood T cell repertoires in COVID-19. The germline gives CDR1 MNHEY, CDR2 SVGAGI. This CDR3 region has 12 residues. With 6 bases removed from V and 5 bases from J, the gap between germline ends came to 10 bases. Sequenced by immunoSEQ multiplex PCR; TCRdb stores in-frame clones only, minus some. The data hold 120,000 or so clones, with 65% to 90% observed a single time. The sequencing sample was made of peripheral blood. The chain has TRBV6-5 and TRBJ1-2, with TRBD1 as a possible D gene (6 bases). The clonotype comes from a woman older than 75 with acute or convalescent COVID-19. The CDR3 DNA is TGTGCCAGCAGACACCAGGGGTATGGCTACACCTTC. Amino acids: CASRHQGYGYTF.